The 11 T cell receptor beta chains reported below all come from one sample, sequenced in a study of blood T cell repertoires in COVID-19. Assay: immunoSEQ multiplex PCR; the TCRdb copy retains only in-frame clones and omits some. This table has about 340,000 clones, 83% appearing once. Sequenced material: peripheral blood. Receptors were obtained from a man aged 25 to 40 with active or convalescent COVID-19.

This chain uses TRBV6-5 with TRBJ2-1; D uncertain. The CDR3 is made up of 13 amino acids. Per germline, CDR1 MNHEY and CDR2 SVGAGI. The germline V and J ends were trimmed by 0 bases and 6 bases, with 6 bases remaining between them. CDR3 sequence reads: CASSYSLSNEQFF. CDR3 DNA: TGTGCCAGCAGTTACTCCTTGTCCAATGAGCAGTTCTTC.

This clone was picked up one time. The gene calls are TRBV5-5 and TRBJ2-1; the match to TRBD1 covers 9 bases. The CDR3 is 17 amino acids. Germline V gene lookup returns CDR1 SGHKS and CDR2 YYEKEE (reference sequence). The trim removed 2 bases at V and 0 bases at J, leaving 6 bases unmatched. The DNA of the CDR3 is TGTGCCAGCAGCTTAAACAGGGGGCAAAGCTCCTACAATGAGCAGTTCTTC. It encodes CASSLNRGQSSYNEQFF.

This clone was counted a few times. This chain uses TRBV11-2 with TRBJ1-5; no reliable D call. V was cut by 0 bases and J by 4 bases, with 4 bases left in between. Per germline, CDR1 SGHAT and CDR2 FQNNGV. The length of the CDR3 is 13 residues. Here the CDR3 reads CASSLEQNQPQHF. In DNA form, the CDR3 reads TGTGCCAGCAGCTTAGAACAGAATCAGCCCCAGCATTTT.

The chain is built from TRBV7-2 and TRBJ2-7, with 10 bases matching TRBD2. CDR1 and CDR2 from the germline V gene are SGHTA and FQGNSA. J gave up 2 bases and V 10 bases, and 8 bases lay outside the gene matches. This CDR3 is built from 14 residues. Here the CDR3 reads CATKLAGQTYEQYF. As DNA, the CDR3 is TGTGCCACCAAACTAGCGGGACAAACCTACGAGCAGTACTTC.

This chain joins TRBV6-2 or TRBV6-3 and TRBJ1-1; maybe TRBD1 (6 bases). Deletions cut 3 bases from V and 1 base from J, with 15 bases between. This CDR3 spans 16 amino acids. CDR1 is MNHEY, CDR2 SVGEGT, per germline. The CDR3: CASSYTRGIGNTEAFF. Here the CDR3 DNA reads TGTGCCAGCAGTTATACGAGGGGGATCGGGAACACTGAAGCTTTCTTT.

The CDR3 coding sequence is TGTGCCAGCAGTTCCAGGGGTCCCACTGAAGCTTTCTTT. Translated, it gives CASSSRGPTEAFF. This chain uses TRBV6-5 with TRBJ1-1, with D possibly being TRBD1 (6 bases). Trimming pared 4 bases from V and 4 bases from J, leaving 10 bases between. Germline V CDR1 and CDR2: MNHEY, SVGAGI. The CDR3 runs to 13 residues.

CDR3 sequence (DNA): TGTGCCAGCAGCCGACGGGACTCCACCTACGAGCAGTACTTC. It specifies CASSRRDSTYEQYF. This chain joins TRBV11-2 and TRBJ2-7; possibly TRBD2 for D (6 bases). Germline V gene sequence: CDR1 SGHAT, CDR2 FQNNGV. The CDR3 spans 14 residues. V gave up 5 bases and J gave up 2 bases, with 13 bases separating them.

The V gene is TRBV7-9, the J gene TRBJ2-2; no firm D call. This CDR3 spans 11 amino acids. V was clipped by 8 bases and J by 7 bases, with 8 bases between them. The germline gives CDR1 SEHNR, CDR2 FQNEAQ (reference sequence). The CDR3 nucleotides are TGTGCCAGCTCCCATTTCGGGGAGCTGTTTTTT. Protein product: CASSHFGELFF.

The J gene is TRBJ2-1, the V gene TRBV5-1, with 7 bases identical to TRBD2. CDR3 length: 15 amino acids. Germline CDR1 is SGHRS and CDR2 is YFSETQ. The junction had 5 bases not matched to a gene; V was cut back by 5 bases and J by 0 bases. The CDR3 region has the DNA TGCGCCAGCAGTGGGGGGGATAGCTCCTACAATGAGCAGTTCTTC. Residues: CASSGGDSSYNEQFF.

The chain links TRBV10-3 to TRBJ2-1, with 7 bases that match TRBD2. CDR3 size: 14 residues. Germline values: CDR1 ENHRY, CDR2 SYGVKD. The V segment lost 4 bases and the J segment 7 bases; nucleotides outside the gene matches: 7. The CDR3 DNA follows: TGTGCCATCAGTGGAGGACTAGGGGAAAATGAGCAGTTCTTC. Translation: CAISGGLGENEQFF.

This chain joins TRBV6-2 or TRBV6-3 and TRBJ2-5, with 9 bases matching TRBD2. In germline, CDR1 is MNHEY, CDR2 SVGEGT. The CDR3 totals 16 residues. J was trimmed by 1 base and V by 5 bases; bases with no gene match: 8. CDR3 loop: CASSPPAGGFQETQYF. The CDR3, as DNA: TGTGCCAGCAGTCCGCCAGCGGGGGGATTCCAAGAGACCCAGTACTTC.